The clone carrying this TCR beta chain was recorded many times. Its antigen remains unidentified. Each CDR3 protein gets one entry after TCRdb re-called the 5' RACE reads with MiXCR. The sample gives 130,000 or so distinct CDR3 sequences, roughly 7.3% of which show up once; approximately 12% is in the top ten. These data are taken from a study of CD8 T cells in ankylosing spondylitis. The study's findings and limits: Within ankylosing spondylitis blood, a TCR beta motif made up of several highly homologous variants appeared to be characteristic. From matched ankylosing spondylitis synovial fluid, disease-linked clones were reportedly recovered at significantly enriched levels. A CD8+ phenotype characterized the disease-linked clones, which were relatively rare in peripheral blood. Reports of some motif variants in reactive arthritis synovial fluid and blood predate this one.

The ends lost 3 bases at V and 6 bases at J; junction bases unmatched: 3. CDR3 length: 15 residues. J is TRBJ2-2 and V is TRBV12-3 or TRBV12-4, with TRBD1 matching 11 bases. Sequenced input: blood, either unsorted or a sorted T cell fraction (not recorded which). The receptor was derived from a male donor with ankylosing spondylitis or in good health (not recorded which). CDR3 sequence (DNA): TGTGCCAGCAGTTTTGGGACAGGGGGTGCCGGGGAGCTGTTTTTT. Its protein is CASSFGTGGAGELFF.